This T cell receptor beta chain was sequenced in a study of cytomegalovirus exposure and HLA in healthy donors. Study summary: A preliminary data release comprised tens of millions of unique TCRs obtained from HLA-typed donors.

The V end lost 2 bases, the J end lost 0 bases, and 12 bases lay between the germline ends. The CDR3 length is 16 residues. CDR1 SGHDT and CDR2 YYEEEE come from the germline V gene. Overall study findings and caveats: The analysis excluded some indistinguishable V segments, including TRBV6-2 and TRBV6-3. Several of the most significant clusters were apparently associated with common viral pathogens in a later analysis. According to an earlier analysis, most TCR beta V segments yielded productive rearrangements about 90% or about 30% of the time.

Primers: 60 Vbeta forward and 13 Jbeta reverse. Method: immunoSEQ multiplex PCR; TCRdb's copy keeps in-frame clones and lacks some. The table lists around 150,000 clones, roughly 70% of them singletons. Of note for this clone: Its matching antigen is unknown.

This chain uses TRBV5-6 with TRBJ1-3; no firm D call. What was sequenced was PBMCs. The TCR originated in a woman between 50 and 59 years old in good health and CMV-seropositive. CDR3 sequence: CASSFWRSVSGNTIYF. The CDR3 coding sequence is TGTGCCAGCAGCTTTTGGCGGAGTGTCTCTGGAAACACCATATATTTT. The whole variable domain, filled in from reference TRBV5-6 and TRBJ1-3, reads DAGVTQSPTHLIKTRGQQVTLRCSPKSGHDTVSWYQQALGQGPQFIFQYYEEEERQRGNFPDRFSGHQFPNYSSELNVNALLLGDSALYLCASSFWRSVSGNTIYFGEGSWLTVV.